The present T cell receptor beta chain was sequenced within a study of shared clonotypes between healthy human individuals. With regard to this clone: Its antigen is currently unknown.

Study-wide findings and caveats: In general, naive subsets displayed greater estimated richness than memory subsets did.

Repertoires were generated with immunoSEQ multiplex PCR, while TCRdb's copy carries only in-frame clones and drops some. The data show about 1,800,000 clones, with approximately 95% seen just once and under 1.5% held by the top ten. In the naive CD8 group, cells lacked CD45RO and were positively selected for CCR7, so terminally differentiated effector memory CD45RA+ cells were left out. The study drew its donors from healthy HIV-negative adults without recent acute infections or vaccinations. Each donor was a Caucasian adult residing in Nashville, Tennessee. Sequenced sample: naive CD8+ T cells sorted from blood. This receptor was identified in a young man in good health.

The CDR3 coding sequence is TGTGCCAGCAGCTTACAGACAGGGCCGGGCGAGCAGTACTTC. This encodes CASSLQTGPGEQYF. The rearrangement joins TRBV5-6 to TRBJ2-7; 7 bases map to TRBD1. This CDR3 has 14 amino acids. Unmatched junction bases numbered 8, after V lost 2 bases and J lost 6 bases. Germline V CDR1 and CDR2: SGHDT, YYEEEE.